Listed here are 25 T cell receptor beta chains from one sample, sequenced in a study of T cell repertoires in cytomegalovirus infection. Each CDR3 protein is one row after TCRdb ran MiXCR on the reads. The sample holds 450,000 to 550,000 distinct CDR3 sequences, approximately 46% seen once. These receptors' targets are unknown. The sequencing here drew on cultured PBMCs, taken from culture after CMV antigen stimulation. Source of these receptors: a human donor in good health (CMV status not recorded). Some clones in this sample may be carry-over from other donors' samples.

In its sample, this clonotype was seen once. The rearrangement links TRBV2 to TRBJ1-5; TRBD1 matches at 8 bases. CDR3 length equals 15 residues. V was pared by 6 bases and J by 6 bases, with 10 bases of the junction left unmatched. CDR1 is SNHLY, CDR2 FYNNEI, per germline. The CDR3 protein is CASRLDRGLGQPQHF. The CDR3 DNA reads TGTGCCAGCAGACTTGACAGGGGCCTCGGTCAGCCCCAGCATTTT.

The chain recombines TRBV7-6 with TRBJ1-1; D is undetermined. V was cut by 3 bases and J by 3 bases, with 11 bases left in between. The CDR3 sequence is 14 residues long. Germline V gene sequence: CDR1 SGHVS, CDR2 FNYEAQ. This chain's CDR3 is CASSFMAADTEAFF. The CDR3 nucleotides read TGTGCCAGCAGCTTCATGGCGGCGGACACTGAAGCTTTCTTT.

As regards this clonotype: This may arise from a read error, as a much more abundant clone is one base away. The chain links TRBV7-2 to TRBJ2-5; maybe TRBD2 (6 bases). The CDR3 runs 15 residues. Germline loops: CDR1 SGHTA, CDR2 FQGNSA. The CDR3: CASTRGGNPQDTQYF. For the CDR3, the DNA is TGTGCCAGCACCCGTGGGGGGAATCCGCAAGATACCCAGTACTTC.

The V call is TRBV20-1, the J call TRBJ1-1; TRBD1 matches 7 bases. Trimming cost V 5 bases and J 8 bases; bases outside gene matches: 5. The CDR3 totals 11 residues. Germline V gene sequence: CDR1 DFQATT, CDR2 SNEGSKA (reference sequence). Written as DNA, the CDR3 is TGCAGTGCTCGGGACAGCTTCGAAGCTTTCTTT. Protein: CSARDSFEAFF.

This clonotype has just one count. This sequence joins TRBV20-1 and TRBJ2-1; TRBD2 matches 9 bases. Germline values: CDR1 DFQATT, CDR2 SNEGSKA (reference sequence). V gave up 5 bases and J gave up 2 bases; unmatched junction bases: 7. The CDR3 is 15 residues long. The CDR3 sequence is CSAALAGRPYNEQFF. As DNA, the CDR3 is TGCAGTGCTGCTCTAGCGGGACGGCCCTACAATGAGCAGTTCTTC.

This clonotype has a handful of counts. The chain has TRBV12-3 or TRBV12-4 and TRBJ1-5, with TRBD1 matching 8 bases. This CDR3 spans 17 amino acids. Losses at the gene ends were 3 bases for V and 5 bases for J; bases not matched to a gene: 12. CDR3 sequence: CASSFFLIATGDQPQHF. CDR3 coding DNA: TGTGCCAGCAGTTTTTTTTTAATTGCGACAGGGGATCAGCCCCAGCATTTT.

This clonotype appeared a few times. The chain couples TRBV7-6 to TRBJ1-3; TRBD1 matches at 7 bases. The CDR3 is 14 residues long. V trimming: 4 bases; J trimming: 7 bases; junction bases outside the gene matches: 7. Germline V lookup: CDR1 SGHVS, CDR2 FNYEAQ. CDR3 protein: CASSSGTVRNTIYF. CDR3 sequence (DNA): TGTGCCAGCAGCTCAGGGACAGTGCGTAACACCATATATTTT.

CDR3 sequence: CASSLFGGNQPQHF. CDR3 DNA sequence: TGTGCCAGCAGCCTCTTTGGAGGCAATCAGCCCCAGCATTTT. The rearrangement uses TRBV12-3 or TRBV12-4 and TRBJ1-5; D unresolved. The CDR3 loop spans 14 amino acids. V was trimmed by 6 bases and J by 2 bases, leaving 11 bases between them.

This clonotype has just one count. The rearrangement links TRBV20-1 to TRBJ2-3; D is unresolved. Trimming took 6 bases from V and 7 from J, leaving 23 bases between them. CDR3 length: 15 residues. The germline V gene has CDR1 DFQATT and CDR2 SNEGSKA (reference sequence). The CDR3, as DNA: TGCAGTGCCCCGCCTTGGAACAGCCCCAGCCATACGCAGTATTTT. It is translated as CSAPPWNSPSHTQYF.

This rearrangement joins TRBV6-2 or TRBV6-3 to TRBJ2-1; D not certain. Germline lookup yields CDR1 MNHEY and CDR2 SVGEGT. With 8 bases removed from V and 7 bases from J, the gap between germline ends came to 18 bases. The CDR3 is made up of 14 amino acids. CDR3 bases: TGTGCCAGCTGCCGCAGCGCTTCAGAGAATGAGCAGTTCTTC. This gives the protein CASCRSASENEQFF.

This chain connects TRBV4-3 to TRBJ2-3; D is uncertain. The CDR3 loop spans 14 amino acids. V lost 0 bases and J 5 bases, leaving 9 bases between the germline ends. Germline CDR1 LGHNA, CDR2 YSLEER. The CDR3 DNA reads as TGCGCCAGCAGCCAAGACCAACGCGGAGATACGCAGTATTTT. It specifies CASSQDQRGDTQYF.

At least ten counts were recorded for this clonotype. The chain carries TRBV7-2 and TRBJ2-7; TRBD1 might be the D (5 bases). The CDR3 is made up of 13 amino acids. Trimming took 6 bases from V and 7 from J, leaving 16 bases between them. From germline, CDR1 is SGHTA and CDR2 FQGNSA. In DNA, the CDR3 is TGTGCCAGCAGTCGACAGAGAGGCTGGGAGCAGTACTTC. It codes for CASSRQRGWEQYF.

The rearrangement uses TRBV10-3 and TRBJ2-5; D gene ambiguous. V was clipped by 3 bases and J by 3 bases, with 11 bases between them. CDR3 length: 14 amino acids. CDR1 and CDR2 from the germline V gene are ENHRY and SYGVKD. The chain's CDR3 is CAISDSVKKETQYF. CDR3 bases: TGTGCCATCAGTGACTCCGTAAAAAAAGAGACCCAGTACTTC.

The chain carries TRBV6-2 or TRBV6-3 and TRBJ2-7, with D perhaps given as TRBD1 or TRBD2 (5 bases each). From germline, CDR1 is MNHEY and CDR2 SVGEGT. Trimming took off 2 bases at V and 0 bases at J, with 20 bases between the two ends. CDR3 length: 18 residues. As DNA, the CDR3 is TGTGCCAGCAGTTACGGGGCAGCGGCACAACTTATCTCCTACGAGCAGTACTTC. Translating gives CASSYGAAAQLISYEQYF.

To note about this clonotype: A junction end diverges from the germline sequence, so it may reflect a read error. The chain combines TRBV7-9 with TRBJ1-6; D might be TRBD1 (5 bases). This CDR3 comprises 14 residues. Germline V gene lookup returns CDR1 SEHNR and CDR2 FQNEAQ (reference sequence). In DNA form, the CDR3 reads TGTGCCAGCAGCTTACCTGGGACCCTTTCATCCCTCCACTTT. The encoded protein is CASSLPGTLSSLHF.

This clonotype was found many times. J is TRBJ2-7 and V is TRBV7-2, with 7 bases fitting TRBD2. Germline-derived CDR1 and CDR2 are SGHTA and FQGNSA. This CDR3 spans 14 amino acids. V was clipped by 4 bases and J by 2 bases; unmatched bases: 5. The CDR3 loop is CASSYGLVTYEQYF. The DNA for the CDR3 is TGTGCCAGCAGCTACGGACTAGTTACCTACGAGCAGTACTTC. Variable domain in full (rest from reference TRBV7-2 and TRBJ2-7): GAGVSQSPSNKVTEKGKDVELRCDPISGHTALYWYRQSLGQGLEFLIYFQGNSAPDKSGLPSDRFSAERTGGSVSTLTIQRTQQEDSAVYLCASSYGLVTYEQYFGPGTRLTVT.

DNA for the CDR3: TGCGCCAGCAGCTTGGTTGAGACATCCAGGGGAGCTTTCTTT. This translates into CASSLVETSRGAFF. V gene TRBV5-1 combines with J gene TRBJ1-1; tentative D call: TRBD1 (6 bases). From germline, CDR1 is SGHRS and CDR2 YFSETQ. The CDR3 is 14 amino acids. V gave up 0 bases and J gave up 10 bases, with 16 bases separating them.

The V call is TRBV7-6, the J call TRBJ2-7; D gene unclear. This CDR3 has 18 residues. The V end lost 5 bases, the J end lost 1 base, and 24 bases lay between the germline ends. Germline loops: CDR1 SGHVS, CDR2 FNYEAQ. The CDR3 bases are TGTGCCAGCAGCCCCCGGCCACCGGGTCCCCGGGCGTCCTACGAGCAGTACTTC. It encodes CASSPRPPGPRASYEQYF.

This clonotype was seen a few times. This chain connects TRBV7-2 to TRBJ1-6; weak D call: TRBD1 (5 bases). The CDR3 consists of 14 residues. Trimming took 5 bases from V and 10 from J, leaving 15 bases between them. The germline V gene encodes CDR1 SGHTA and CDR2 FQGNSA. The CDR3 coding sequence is TGTGCCAGCAGCCCGAGGGGTAGGGAATCACCCCTCCACTTT. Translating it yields CASSPRGRESPLHF.

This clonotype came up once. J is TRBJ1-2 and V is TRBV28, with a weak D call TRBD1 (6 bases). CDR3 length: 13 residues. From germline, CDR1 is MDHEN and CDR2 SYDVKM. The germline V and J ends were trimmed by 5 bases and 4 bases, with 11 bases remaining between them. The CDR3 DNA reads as TGTGCCAGCAGTCGAGGGGGACCCTATGGCTACACCTTC. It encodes CASSRGGPYGYTF.

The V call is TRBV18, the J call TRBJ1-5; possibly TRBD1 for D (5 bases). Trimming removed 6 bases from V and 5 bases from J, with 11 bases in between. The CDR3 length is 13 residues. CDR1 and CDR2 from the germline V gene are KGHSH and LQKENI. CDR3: CASSREPHQPQHF. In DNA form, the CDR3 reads TGTGCCAGCTCCAGGGAACCACATCAGCCCCAGCATTTT.

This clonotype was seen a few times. In DNA form, the CDR3 reads TGTGCCAGCAGTTTAGATAGGGAGGCCGCCTATTCACCCCTCCACTTT. This gives the protein CASSLDREAAYSPLHF. The rearrangement links TRBV27 to TRBJ1-6, with D uncertain. The CDR3 totals 16 residues. V was trimmed by 2 bases and J by 8 bases, leaving 16 bases between them. The V gene's germline CDR1 is MNHEY and CDR2 SMNVEV (reference sequence).

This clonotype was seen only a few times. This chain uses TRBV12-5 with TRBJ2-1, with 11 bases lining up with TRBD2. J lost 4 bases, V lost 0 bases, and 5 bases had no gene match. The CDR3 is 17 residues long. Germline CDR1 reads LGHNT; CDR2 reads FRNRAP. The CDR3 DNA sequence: TGTGCTAGTGGTTTGGTACTAGCGGGAGCGGGGTACAATGAGCAGTTCTTC. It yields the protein CASGLVLAGAGYNEQFF. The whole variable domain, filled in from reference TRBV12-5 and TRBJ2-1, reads DARVTQTPRHKVTEMGQEVTMRCQPILGHNTVFWYRQTMMQGLELLAYFRNRAPLDDSGMPKDRFSAEMPDATLATLKIQPSEPRDSAVYFCASGLVLAGAGYNEQFFGPGTRLTVL.

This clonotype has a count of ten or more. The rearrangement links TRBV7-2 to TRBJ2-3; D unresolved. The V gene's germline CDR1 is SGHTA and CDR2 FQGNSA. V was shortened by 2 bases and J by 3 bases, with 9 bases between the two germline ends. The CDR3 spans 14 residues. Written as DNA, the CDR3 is TGTGCCAGCAGCTTACGTTCCGGGACAGATACGCAGTATTTT. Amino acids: CASSLRSGTDTQYF. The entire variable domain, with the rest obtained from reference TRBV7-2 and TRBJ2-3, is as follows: GAGVSQSPSNKVTEKGKDVELRCDPISGHTALYWYRQSLGQGLEFLIYFQGNSAPDKSGLPSDRFSAERTGGSVSTLTIQRTQQEDSAVYLCASSLRSGTDTQYFGPGTRLTVL.

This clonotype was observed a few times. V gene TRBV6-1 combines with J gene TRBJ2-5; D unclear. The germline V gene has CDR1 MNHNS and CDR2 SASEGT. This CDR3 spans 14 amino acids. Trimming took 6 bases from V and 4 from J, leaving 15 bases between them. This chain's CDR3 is CASSVRAAPETQYF. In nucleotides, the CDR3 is TGTGCCAGCAGCGTACGGGCCGCCCCAGAGACCCAGTACTTC.